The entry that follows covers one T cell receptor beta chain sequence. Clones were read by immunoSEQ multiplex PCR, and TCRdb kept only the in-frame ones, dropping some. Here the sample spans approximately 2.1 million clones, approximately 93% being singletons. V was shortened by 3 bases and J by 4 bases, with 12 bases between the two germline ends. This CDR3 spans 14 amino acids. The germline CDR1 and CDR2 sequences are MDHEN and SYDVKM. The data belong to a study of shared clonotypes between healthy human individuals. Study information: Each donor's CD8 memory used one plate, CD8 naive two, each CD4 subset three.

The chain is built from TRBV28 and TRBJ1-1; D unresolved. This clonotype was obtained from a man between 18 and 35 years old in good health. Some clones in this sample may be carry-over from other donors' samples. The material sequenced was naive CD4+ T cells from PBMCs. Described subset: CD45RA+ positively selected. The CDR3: CASSLTPRGTEAFF. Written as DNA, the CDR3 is TGTGCCAGCAGTTTGACACCGCGGGGCACTGAAGCTTTCTTT.